The present T cell receptor beta chain was sequenced within a study of blood T cell repertoires in COVID-19. Germline V gives CDR1 LNHDA, CDR2 SQIVND (reference sequence). V was pared by 3 bases and J by 2 bases, with 4 bases of the junction left unmatched. The CDR3 runs 16 residues. The repertoire was sequenced with immunoSEQ multiplex PCR; TCRdb's copy has only in-frame clones and lacks some. The table records about 480,000 clones, roughly 90% of them present only once. The chain recombines TRBV19 with TRBJ1-5, with 10 bases that match TRBD1. This receptor was identified in a woman aged 40 to 50 who had recovered from COVID-19. Sequencing used PBMCs or T cells enriched from blood (not recorded which). Here the CDR3 reads CASSIPGQGGNQPQHF. The DNA of the CDR3 is TGTGCCAGTAGTATCCCCGGACAGGGGGGCAATCAGCCCCAGCATTTT. Drawing the rest from reference TRBV19 and TRBJ1-5, the complete variable domain is DGGITQSPKYLFRKEGQNVTLSCEQNLNHDAMYWYRQDPGQGLRLIYYSQIVNDFQKGDIAEGYSVSREKKESFPLTVTSAQKNPTAFYLCASSIPGQGGNQPQHFGDGTRLSIL.